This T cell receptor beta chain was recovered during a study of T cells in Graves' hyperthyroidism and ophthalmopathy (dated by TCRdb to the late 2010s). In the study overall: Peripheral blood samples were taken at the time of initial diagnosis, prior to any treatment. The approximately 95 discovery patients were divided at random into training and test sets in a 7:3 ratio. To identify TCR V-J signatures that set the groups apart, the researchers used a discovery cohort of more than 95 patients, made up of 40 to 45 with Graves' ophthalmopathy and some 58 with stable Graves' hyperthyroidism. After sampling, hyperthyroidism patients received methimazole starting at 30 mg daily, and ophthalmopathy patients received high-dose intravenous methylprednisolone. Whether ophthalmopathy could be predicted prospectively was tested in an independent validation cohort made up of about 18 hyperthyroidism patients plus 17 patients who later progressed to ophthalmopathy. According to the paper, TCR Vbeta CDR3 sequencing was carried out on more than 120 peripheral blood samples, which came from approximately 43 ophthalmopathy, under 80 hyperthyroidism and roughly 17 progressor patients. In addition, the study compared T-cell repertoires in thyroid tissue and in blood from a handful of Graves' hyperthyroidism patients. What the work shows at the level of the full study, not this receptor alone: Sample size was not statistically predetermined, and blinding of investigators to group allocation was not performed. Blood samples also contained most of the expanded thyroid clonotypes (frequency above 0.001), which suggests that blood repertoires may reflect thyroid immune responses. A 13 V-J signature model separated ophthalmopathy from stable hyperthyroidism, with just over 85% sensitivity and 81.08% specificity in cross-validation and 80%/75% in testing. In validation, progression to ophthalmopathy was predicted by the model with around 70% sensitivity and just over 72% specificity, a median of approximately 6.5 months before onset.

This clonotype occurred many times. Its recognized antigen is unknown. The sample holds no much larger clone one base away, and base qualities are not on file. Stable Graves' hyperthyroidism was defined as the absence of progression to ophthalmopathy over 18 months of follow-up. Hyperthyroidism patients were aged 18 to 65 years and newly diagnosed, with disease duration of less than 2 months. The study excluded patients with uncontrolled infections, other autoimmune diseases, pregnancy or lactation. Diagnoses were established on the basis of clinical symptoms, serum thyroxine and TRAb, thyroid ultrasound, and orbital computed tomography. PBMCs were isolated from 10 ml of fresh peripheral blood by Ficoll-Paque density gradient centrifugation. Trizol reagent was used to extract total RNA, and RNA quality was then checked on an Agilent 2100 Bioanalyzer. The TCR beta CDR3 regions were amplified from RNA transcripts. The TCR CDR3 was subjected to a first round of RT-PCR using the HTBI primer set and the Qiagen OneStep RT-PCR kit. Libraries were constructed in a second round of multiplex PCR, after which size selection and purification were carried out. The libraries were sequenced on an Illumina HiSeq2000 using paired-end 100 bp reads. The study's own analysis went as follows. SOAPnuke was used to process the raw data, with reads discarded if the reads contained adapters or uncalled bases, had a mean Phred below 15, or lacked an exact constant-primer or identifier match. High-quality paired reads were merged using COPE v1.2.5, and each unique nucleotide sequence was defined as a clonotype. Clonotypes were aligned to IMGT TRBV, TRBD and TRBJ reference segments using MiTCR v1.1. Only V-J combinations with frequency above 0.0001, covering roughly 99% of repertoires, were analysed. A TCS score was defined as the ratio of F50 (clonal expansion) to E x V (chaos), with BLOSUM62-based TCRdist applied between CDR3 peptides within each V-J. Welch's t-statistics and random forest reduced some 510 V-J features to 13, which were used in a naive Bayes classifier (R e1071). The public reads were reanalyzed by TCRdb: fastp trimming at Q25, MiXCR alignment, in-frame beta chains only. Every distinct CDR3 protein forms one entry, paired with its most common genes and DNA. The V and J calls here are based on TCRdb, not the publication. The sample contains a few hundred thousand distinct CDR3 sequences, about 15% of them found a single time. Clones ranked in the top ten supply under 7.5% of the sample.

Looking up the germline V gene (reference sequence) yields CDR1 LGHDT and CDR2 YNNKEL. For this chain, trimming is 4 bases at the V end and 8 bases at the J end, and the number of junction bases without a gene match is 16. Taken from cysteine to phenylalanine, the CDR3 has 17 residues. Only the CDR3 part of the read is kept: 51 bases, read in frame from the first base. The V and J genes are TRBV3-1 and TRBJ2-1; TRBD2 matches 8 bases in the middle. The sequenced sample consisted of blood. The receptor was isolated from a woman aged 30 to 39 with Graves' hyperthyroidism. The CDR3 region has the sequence CASSPLLGTSLGDEQFF. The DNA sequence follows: TGTGCCAGCAGCCCCCTCTTGGGGACTAGTTTAGGTGATGAGCAGTTCTTC.